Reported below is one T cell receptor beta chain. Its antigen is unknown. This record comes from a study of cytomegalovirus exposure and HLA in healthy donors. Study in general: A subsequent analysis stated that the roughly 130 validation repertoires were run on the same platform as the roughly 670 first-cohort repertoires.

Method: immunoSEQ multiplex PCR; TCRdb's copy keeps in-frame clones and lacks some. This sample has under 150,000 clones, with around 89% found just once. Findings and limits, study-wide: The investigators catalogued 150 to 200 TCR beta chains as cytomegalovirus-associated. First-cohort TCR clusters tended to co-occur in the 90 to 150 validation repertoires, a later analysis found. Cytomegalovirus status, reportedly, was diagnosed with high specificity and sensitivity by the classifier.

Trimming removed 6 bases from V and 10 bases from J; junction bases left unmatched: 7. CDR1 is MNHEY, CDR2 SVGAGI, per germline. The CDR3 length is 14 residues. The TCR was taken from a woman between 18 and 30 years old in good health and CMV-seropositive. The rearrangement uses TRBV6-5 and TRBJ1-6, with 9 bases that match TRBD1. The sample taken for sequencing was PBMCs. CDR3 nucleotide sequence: TGTGCCAGCAGGGGACAGGGATTGGGCTCACCCCTCCACTTT. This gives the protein CASRGQGLGSPLHF.